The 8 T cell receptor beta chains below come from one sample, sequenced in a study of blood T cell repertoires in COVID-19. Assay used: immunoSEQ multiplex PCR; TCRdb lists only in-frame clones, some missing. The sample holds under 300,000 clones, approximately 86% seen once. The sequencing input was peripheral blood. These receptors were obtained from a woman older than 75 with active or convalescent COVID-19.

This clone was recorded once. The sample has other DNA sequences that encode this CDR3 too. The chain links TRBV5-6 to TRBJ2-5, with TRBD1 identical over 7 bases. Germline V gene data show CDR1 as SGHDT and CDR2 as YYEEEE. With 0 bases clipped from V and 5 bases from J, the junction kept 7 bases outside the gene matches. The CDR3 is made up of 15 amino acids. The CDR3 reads CASSLVAGGRETQYF. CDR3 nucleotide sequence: TGTGCCAGCAGCTTGGTGGCAGGGGGTCGGGAGACCCAGTACTTC.

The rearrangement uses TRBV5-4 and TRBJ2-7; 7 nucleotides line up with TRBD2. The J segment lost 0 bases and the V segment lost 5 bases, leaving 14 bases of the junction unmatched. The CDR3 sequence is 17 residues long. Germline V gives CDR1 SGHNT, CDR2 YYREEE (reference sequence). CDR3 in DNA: TGTGCCAGCAGTTATCACGCCGGGACTACCCTCTCCTACGAGCAGTACTTC. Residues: CASSYHAGTTLSYEQYF.

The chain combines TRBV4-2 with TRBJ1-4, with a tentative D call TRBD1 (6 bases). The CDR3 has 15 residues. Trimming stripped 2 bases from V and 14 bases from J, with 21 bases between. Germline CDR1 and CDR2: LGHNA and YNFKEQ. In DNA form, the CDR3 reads TGTGCCAGCAGCCAAAGGACGGGGACACTCCTTGGGCTGTTTTTT. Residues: CASSQRTGTLLGLFF.

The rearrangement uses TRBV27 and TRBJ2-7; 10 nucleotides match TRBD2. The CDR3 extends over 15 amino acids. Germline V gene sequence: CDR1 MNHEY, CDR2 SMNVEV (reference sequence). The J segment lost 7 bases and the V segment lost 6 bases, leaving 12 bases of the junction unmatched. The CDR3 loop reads CASSPRGGLAFEQYF. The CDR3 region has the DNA TGTGCCAGCAGCCCCAGGGGGGGACTAGCGTTTGAGCAGTACTTC.

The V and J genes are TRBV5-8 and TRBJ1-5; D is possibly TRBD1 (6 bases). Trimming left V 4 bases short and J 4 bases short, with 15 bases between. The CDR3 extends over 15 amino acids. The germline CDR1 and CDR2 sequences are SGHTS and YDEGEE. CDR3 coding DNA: TGTGCCAGCAGCCAGACAGGTTGGCATAATCAGCCCCAGCATTTT. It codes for CASSQTGWHNQPQHF. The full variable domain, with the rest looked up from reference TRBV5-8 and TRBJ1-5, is EAGVTQSPTHLIKTRGQQATLRCSPISGHTSVYWYQQALGLGLQFLLWYDEGEERNRGNFPPRFSGRQFPNYSSELNVNALELEDSALYLCASSQTGWHNQPQHFGDGTRLSIL.

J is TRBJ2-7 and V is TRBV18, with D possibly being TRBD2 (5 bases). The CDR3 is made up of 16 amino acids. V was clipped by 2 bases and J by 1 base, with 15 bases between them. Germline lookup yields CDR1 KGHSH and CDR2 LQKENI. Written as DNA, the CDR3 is TGTGCCAGCTCACCAATTCTGGGGAGTGGTTCCTACGAGCAGTACTTC. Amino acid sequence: CASSPILGSGSYEQYF.

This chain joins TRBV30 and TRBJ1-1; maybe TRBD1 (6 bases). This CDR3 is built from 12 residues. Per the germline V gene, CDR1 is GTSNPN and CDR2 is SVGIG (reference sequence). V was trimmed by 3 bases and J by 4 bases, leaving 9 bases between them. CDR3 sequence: CAWRGGLTEAFF. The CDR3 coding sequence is TGTGCCTGGAGGGGGGGGCTCACTGAAGCTTTCTTT.

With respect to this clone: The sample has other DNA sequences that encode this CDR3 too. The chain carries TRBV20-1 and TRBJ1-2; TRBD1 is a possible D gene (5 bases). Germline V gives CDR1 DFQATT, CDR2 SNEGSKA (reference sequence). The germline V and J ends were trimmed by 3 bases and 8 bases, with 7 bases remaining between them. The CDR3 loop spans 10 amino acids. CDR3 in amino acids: CSASRGGYTF. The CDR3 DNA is TGCAGTGCTAGTAGGGGCGGCTACACCTTC.